The clone carrying this T cell receptor (beta chain) came up a few times. The antigen is undetermined. Using a J-beta primer mix together with a sample-barcoded 5' primer, a second PCR was run for roughly 7 to 11 cycles. MiXCR was run by TCRdb on the 5' RACE reads, yielding one entry per CDR3 protein. The sample has about 1.1 million distinct CDR3 sequences, under 40% seen once. The data are from a study of blood T cells in healthy people across ages. Study-level results: Researchers report that TCR beta diversity correlated strongly with naive T cell percentage.

Every donor gave around 10 milliliters of peripheral blood. The source of this sequence is a young man in good health. The sample taken for sequencing was blood.

CDR3 DNA: TGCGCCAGCAGCCAAGTAGGTCTGTTGGGGGAAACTTTCTTT. Translated: CASSQVGLLGETFF. The chain couples TRBV4-1 to TRBJ1-1; TRBD1 might be the D (5 bases). Germline values: CDR1 MGHRA, CDR2 YSYEKL. The CDR3 is 14 residues long. V gave up 1 base and J gave up 12 bases, with 18 bases separating them.